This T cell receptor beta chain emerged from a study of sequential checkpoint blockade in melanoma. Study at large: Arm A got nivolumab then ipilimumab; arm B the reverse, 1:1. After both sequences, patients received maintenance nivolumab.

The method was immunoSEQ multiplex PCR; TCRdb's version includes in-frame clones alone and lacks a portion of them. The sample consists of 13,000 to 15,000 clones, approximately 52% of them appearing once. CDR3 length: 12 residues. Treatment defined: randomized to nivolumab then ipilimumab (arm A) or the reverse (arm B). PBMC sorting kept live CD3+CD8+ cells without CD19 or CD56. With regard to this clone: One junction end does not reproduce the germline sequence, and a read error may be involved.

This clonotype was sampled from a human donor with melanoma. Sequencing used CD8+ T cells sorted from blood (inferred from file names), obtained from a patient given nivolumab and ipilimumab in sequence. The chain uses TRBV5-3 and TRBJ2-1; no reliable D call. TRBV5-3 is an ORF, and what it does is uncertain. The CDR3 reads CASSFTYNEQFF. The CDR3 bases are TGTGCCAGCAGCTTCACATACAATGAGCAGTTCTTC.